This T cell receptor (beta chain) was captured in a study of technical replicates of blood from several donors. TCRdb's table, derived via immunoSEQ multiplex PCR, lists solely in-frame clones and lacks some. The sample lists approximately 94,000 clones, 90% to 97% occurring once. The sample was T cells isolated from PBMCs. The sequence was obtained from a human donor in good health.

The CDR3 is CASSLAGDETQYF. The CDR3 nucleotides read TGTGCCAGCAGTTTGGCGGGAGACGAGACCCAGTACTTC. V usage is TRBV28 and J usage is TRBJ2-5; 7 bases agree with TRBD2. V trimming: 3 bases; J trimming: 5 bases; junction bases outside the gene matches: 3. CDR1 is MDHEN, CDR2 SYDVKM, per germline. The CDR3 runs 13 residues.